This T cell receptor beta chain is drawn from a study of cytomegalovirus exposure and HLA in healthy donors. Study outcomes and limitations: Most likely, a cluster of highly shared sequence variants arose as a sequencing artifact.

This clone was found a few times. The target antigen is unknown. V lost 0 bases and J lost 4, with 5 bases in between. The germline CDR1 and CDR2 sequences are SGHDT and YYEEEE. This CDR3 region has 13 residues. Researchers ran the PCR with 60 Vbeta and 13 Jbeta primers. Measured with immunoSEQ multiplex PCR; TCRdb has only the in-frame clones, and not every one. The sample shows 92,000 or so clones, about 66% of them seen only once. This chain joins TRBV5-6 and TRBJ1-3; D is ambiguous. Sequences were obtained from PBMCs. The clonotype was recovered from a woman between 45 and 60 years old in good health and CMV-seropositive. The CDR3 DNA is TGTGCCAGCAGCTTGGGTGGCGGAAACACCATATATTTT. Translation gives CASSLGGGNTIYF.